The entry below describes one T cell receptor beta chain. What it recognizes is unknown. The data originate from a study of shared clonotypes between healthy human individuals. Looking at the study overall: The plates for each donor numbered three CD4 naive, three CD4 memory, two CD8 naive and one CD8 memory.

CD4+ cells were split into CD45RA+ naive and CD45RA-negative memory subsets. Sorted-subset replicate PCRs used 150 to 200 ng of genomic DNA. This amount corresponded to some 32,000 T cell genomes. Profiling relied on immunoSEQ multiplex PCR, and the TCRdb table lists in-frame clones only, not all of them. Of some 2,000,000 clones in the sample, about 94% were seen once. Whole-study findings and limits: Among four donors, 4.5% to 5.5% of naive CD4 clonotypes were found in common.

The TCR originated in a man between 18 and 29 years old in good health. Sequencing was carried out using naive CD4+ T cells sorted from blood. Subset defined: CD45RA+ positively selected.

The CDR3: CASSLVAQEEQYF. The CDR3 DNA sequence: TGCGCCAGCAGCTTGGTTGCCCAGGAAGAGCAGTACTTC. The chain uses TRBV5-1 and TRBJ2-7, with D uncertain. The CDR3 spans 13 residues. Germline CDR1 and CDR2: SGHRS and YFSETQ. Trimming cost V 0 bases and J 7 bases, with 11 bases left between them.